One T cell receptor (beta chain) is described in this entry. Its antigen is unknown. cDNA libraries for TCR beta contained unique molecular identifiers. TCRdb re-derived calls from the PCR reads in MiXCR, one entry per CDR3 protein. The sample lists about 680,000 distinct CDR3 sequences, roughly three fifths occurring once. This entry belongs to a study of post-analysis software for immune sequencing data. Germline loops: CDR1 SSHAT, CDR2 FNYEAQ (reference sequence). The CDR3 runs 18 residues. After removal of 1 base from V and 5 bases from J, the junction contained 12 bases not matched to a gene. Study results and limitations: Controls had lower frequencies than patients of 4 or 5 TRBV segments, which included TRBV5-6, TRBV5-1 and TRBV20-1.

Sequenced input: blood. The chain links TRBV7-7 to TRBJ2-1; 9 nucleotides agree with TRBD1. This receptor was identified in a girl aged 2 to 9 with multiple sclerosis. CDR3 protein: CASSLGRLGQGTDNEQFF. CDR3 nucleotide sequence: TGTGCCAGCAGCTTAGGGAGACTAGGACAGGGGACGGACAATGAGCAGTTCTTC.